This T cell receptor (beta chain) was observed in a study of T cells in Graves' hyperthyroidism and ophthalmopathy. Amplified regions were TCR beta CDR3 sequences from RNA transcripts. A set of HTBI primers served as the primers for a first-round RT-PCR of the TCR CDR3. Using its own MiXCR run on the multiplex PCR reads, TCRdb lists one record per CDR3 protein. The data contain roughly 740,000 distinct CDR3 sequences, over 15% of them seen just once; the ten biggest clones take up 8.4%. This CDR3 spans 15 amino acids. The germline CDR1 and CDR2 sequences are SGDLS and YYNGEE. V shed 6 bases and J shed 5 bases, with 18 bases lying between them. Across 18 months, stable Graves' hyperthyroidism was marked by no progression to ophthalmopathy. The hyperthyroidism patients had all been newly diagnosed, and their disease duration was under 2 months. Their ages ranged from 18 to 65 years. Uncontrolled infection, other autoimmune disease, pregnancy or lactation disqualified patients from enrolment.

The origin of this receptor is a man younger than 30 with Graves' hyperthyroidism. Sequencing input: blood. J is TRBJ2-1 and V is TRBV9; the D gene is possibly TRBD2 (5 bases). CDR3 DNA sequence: TGTGCCAGCACGCCCCGGGTTAGCGTGAACAATGAGCAGTTCTTC. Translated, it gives CASTPRVSVNNEQFF.